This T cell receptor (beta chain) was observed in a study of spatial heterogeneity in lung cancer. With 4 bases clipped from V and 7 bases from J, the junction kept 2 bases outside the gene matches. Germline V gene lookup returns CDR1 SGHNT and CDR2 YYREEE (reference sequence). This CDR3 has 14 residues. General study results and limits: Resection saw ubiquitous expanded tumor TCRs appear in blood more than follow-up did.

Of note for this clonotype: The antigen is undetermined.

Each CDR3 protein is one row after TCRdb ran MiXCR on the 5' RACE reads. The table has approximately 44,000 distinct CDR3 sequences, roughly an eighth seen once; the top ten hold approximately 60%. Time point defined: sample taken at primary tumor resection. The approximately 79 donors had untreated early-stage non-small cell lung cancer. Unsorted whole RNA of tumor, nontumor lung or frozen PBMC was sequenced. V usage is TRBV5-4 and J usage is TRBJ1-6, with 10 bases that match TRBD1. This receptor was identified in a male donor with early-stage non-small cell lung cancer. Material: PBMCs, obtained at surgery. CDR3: CASSPGQGNSPLHF. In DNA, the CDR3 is TGTGCCAGCAGCCCGGGACAGGGGAATTCACCCCTCCACTTT.